A selection of T cell receptor beta chains follows, all from one sample in a study of cytomegalovirus exposure and HLA in healthy donors. Sequenced by immunoSEQ multiplex PCR; TCRdb stores in-frame clones only, minus some. The repertoire holds 160,000 or so clones, with around 77% as singletons. The material sequenced was PBMCs. The receptor source for this set is a man aged 35-49 years in good health and CMV-seronegative. Each CDR3 is given with its conserved first and last residue. Each record gives: J gene, D gene, clone size, V gene, CDR3 protein, CDR3 DNA. The D gene is left open where the match is weak. Clone size appears in some rows only: once, few, many, or a class for an expanded clone.

J: TRBJ1-2; D: TRBD1; size: few; V: TRBV6-1; CDR3: CASSEWGRGNYGYTF; DNA: TGTGCCAGCAGTGAATGGGGCAGGGGGAACTATGGCTACACCTTC
J: TRBJ2-1; D: -; size: -; V: TRBV9; CDR3: CASSVGGKNEQFF; DNA: TGTGCCAGCAGCGTTGGCGGGAAGAATGAGCAGTTCTTC
J: TRBJ1-1; D: -; size: few; V: TRBV21-1; CDR3: CASIKIRTGRNTEAFF; DNA: TGTGCCAGCATCAAAATTCGGACAGGGCGGAACACTGAAGCTTTCTTT
J: TRBJ2-1; D: -; size: -; V: TRBV12-5; CDR3: CASGLGPYNERFF; DNA: TGTGCTAGTGGTTTGGGACCCTACAATGAGCGGTTCTTC
J: TRBJ2-7; D: TRBD2; size: -; V: TRBV27; CDR3: CASSLSAGVNYEQYF; DNA: TGTGCCAGCAGTTTATCGGCGGGAGTCAATTACGAGCAGTACTTC
J: TRBJ2-1; D: TRBD2; size: -; V: TRBV11-1; CDR3: CASSGSGREEDEQFF; DNA: TGTGCCAGCAGCGGTAGCGGGAGGGAGGAGGATGAGCAGTTCTTC
J: TRBJ2-3; D: TRBD2; size: few; V: TRBV7-8; CDR3: CASSQREVGTDTQYF; DNA: TGTGCCAGCAGCCAGCGGGAAGTCGGCACAGATACGCAGTATTTT
J: TRBJ1-3; D: -; size: -; V: TRBV7-9; CDR3: CASSPPGLLSGNTIYF; DNA: TGTGCCAGCAGCCCGCCGGGACTTCTCTCTGGAAACACCATATATTTT
J: TRBJ1-2; D: -; size: -; V: TRBV5-6; CDR3: CASSLPGEKNGYTF; DNA: TGTGCCAGCAGCTTGCCTGGGGAGAAGAACGGCTACACCTTC
J: TRBJ2-5; D: -; size: -; V: TRBV19; CDR3: CASSIVGDKARLLPQYF; DNA: TGTGCCAGTAGTATCGTCGGGGATAAGGCCCGTCTTCTCCCCCAGTACTTC
J: TRBJ2-3; D: -; size: -; V: TRBV6-1; CDR3: CASSERSGTYTDTQYF; DNA: TGTGCCAGCAGTGAAAGGAGCGGGACATACACAGATACGCAGTATTTT
J: TRBJ2-2; D: TRBD2; size: -; V: TRBV5-1; CDR3: CASRGLADTGELFF; DNA: TGCGCCAGCAGGGGACTAGCGGACACCGGGGAGCTGTTTTTT
J: TRBJ2-6; D: -; size: -; V: TRBV5-5; CDR3: CASVRDSGANVLTF; DNA: TGTGCCAGCGTCCGGGACTCTGGGGCCAACGTCCTGACTTTC
J: TRBJ2-1; D: -; size: -; V: TRBV5-1; CDR3: CASSLTSAVGYNEQFF; DNA: TGCGCCAGCAGCTTGACTAGTGCGGTTGGATACAATGAGCAGTTCTTC
J: TRBJ1-6; D: -; size: -; V: TRBV28; CDR3: CASSLADSVNSPLHF; DNA: TGTGCCAGCAGTTTAGCGGACAGTGTCAATTCACCCCTCCACTTT
J: TRBJ1-2; D: -; size: -; V: TRBV7-9; CDR3: CSSSGDRTYGYTF; DNA: TGTTCCAGCAGCGGAGACAGGACCTATGGCTACACCTTC
J: TRBJ1-1; D: -; size: -; V: TRBV27; CDR3: CASSPYRDTTEAFF; DNA: TGTGCCAGCAGTCCATACCGGGATACCACTGAAGCTTTCTTT
J: TRBJ1-2; D: -; size: -; V: TRBV5-5; CDR3: CASSLNLEARGYGYTF; DNA: TGTGCCAGCAGCCTGAACTTGGAGGCACGAGGCTATGGCTACACCTTC
J: TRBJ1-2; D: -; size: -; V: TRBV27; CDR3: CASSLSSRYYGYTF; DNA: TGTGCCAGCAGTTTATCAAGTCGGTATTATGGCTACACCTTC
J: TRBJ2-5; D: -; size: once; V: TRBV27; CDR3: CASGRAQETQYF; DNA: TGTGCCAGCGGCAGGGCACAAGAGACCCAGTACTTC
J: TRBJ1-1; D: TRBD1; size: -; V: TRBV9; CDR3: CASSRTGDLNTEAFF; DNA: TGTGCCAGCAGTCGGACAGGAGACTTGAACACTGAAGCTTTCTTT
J: TRBJ2-2; D: -; size: -; V: TRBV27; CDR3: CASSLVPGVDTGELFF; DNA: TGTGCCAGCAGTTTAGTTCCGGGAGTTGACACCGGGGAGCTGTTTTTT
J: TRBJ2-5; D: TRBD2; size: once; V: TRBV7-2; CDR3: CASSATSGRRETQYF; DNA: TGTGCCAGCAGCGCCACTAGCGGGAGGCGAGAGACCCAGTACTTC
J: TRBJ1-1; D: -; size: once; V: TRBV9; CDR3: CASSTRGNTEAFF; DNA: TGTGCCAGCAGCACCAGGGGCAACACTGAAGCTTTCTTT
J: TRBJ2-2; D: TRBD2; size: -; V: TRBV15; CDR3: CATSRGVGEGGELFF; DNA: TGTGCCACCAGCAGAGGGGTTGGGGAGGGCGGGGAGCTGTTTTTT
J: TRBJ2-5; D: TRBD2; size: -; V: TRBV27; CDR3: CASSLGLAGGQETQYF; DNA: TGTGCCAGCAGTTTGGGGCTAGCGGGAGGCCAAGAGACCCAGTACTTC
J: TRBJ1-3; D: TRBD1; size: few; V: TRBV2; CDR3: CASSTGTGGTGNTIYF; DNA: TGTGCCAGCAGTACCGGGACAGGGGGGACTGGAAACACCATATATTTT
J: TRBJ2-1; D: TRBD1; size: -; V: TRBV5-1; CDR3: CASSLGQGSYNEQFF; DNA: TGCGCCAGCAGCTTGGGACAGGGGTCCTACAATGAGCAGTTCTTC
J: TRBJ2-1; D: -; size: once; V: TRBV7-9; CDR3: CASSSRYNEQFF; DNA: TGTGCCAGCAGCTCCCGGTACAATGAGCAGTTCTTC
J: TRBJ2-5; D: TRBD2; size: -; V: TRBV7-9; CDR3: CSSRIAGVQETQYF; DNA: TGTTCCTCCCGGATAGCGGGAGTCCAAGAGACCCAGTACTTC
J: TRBJ1-1; D: -; size: -; V: TRBV19; CDR3: CASSLGRGGLNTEAFF; DNA: TGTGCCAGTAGTCTCGGGAGGGGGGGATTAAACACTGAAGCTTTCTTT
J: TRBJ1-5; D: TRBD1; size: -; V: TRBV28; CDR3: CASSLGQGAQPQHF; DNA: TGTGCCAGCAGTTTAGGACAGGGGGCTCAGCCCCAGCATTTT
J: TRBJ2-1; D: -; size: -; V: TRBV27; CDR3: CASSLSMGLLYNEQFF; DNA: TGTGCCAGCAGTTTATCGATGGGACTCTTATACAATGAGCAGTTCTTC
J: TRBJ1-2; D: TRBD1; size: -; V: TRBV7-3; CDR3: CASSSTGGFGYTF; DNA: TGTGCCAGCAGCTCGACAGGGGGCTTTGGCTACACCTTC
J: TRBJ1-5; D: TRBD1; size: -; V: TRBV27; CDR3: CASSVTGGYQPQHF; DNA: TGTGCCAGCAGTGTCACAGGGGGCTATCAGCCCCAGCATTTT
J: TRBJ1-4; D: -; size: -; V: TRBV5-1; CDR3: CASRQSATNEKLFF; DNA: TGCGCCAGCAGACAAAGTGCAACTAATGAAAAACTGTTTTTT
J: TRBJ2-3; D: -; size: -; V: TRBV21-1; CDR3: CASINQKREKQYF; DNA: TGTGCCAGCATCAACCAAAAACGGGAGAAGCAGTATTTT
J: TRBJ2-2; D: TRBD1; size: -; V: TRBV5-4; CDR3: CASSLQGGAGELFF; DNA: TGTGCCAGCAGCTTACAGGGGGGCGCCGGGGAGCTGTTTTTT
J: TRBJ2-1; D: TRBD2; size: once; V: TRBV10-3; CDR3: CAIMREAKADEQFF; DNA: TGTGCCATCATGCGGGAGGCAAAAGCGGATGAGCAGTTCTTC
J: TRBJ1-1; D: TRBD1; size: -; V: TRBV28; CDR3: CASSYRGQVPEAFF; DNA: TGTGCCAGCAGTTACAGGGGGCAGGTACCTGAAGCTTTCTTT
J: TRBJ2-1; D: TRBD2; size: -; V: TRBV19; CDR3: CASSMQWKTSGRNKAYNEQFF; DNA: TGTGCCAGTAGTATGCAGTGGAAGACTAGCGGGAGAAATAAAGCCTACAATGAGCAGTTCTTC
J: TRBJ1-5; D: TRBD1; size: -; V: TRBV6-1; CDR3: CASSAGTGDQPQHF; DNA: TGTGCCAGCAGCGCCGGGACAGGGGATCAGCCCCAGCATTTT
J: TRBJ2-1; D: TRBD2; size: -; V: TRBV27; CDR3: CASGGTSGGINEQFF; DNA: TGTGCCAGCGGAGGGACTAGCGGAGGAATCAATGAGCAGTTCTTC
J: TRBJ2-3; D: -; size: -; V: TRBV19; CDR3: CASSIAQRSTDTQYF; DNA: TGTGCCAGTAGTATAGCCCAGCGGAGCACAGATACGCAGTATTTT
J: TRBJ1-1; D: -; size: -; V: TRBV10-1; CDR3: CASSRDSSNTEAFF; DNA: TGCGCCAGCAGCAGGGACTCTTCGAACACTGAAGCTTTCTTT
J: TRBJ2-5; D: -; size: few; V: TRBV7-6; CDR3: CASSSNRAPRETQYF; DNA: TGTGCCAGCAGCTCAAACAGGGCCCCCAGAGAGACCCAGTACTTC
J: TRBJ2-1; D: TRBD2; size: -; V: TRBV7-9; CDR3: CASSPTSGRAHEQFF; DNA: TGTGCCAGCAGCCCGACTAGCGGGAGGGCCCATGAGCAGTTCTTC
J: TRBJ1-1; D: TRBD1; size: few; V: TRBV7-2; CDR3: CASSLHRGVTEAFF; DNA: TGTGCCAGCAGCCTGCACAGGGGTGTCACTGAAGCTTTCTTT
J: TRBJ2-7; D: -; size: -; V: TRBV27; CDR3: CASSFAGTYYEQYF; DNA: TGTGCCAGCAGTTTTGCTGGGACATACTACGAGCAGTACTTC
J: TRBJ2-1; D: -; size: few; V: TRBV21-1; CDR3: CARRQGRTYNEQFF; DNA: TGTGCCCGTCGACAGGGGAGGACCTACAATGAGCAGTTCTTC
J: TRBJ1-1; D: -; size: few; V: TRBV6-1; CDR3: CASGFSGTEAFF; DNA: TGTGCCAGCGGATTTTCCGGGACTGAAGCTTTCTTT
J: TRBJ2-1; D: -; size: -; V: TRBV5-1; CDR3: CASSLEAPGLGEQFF; DNA: TGCGCCAGCAGCTTGGAGGCTCCGGGTCTGGGTGAGCAGTTCTTC
J: TRBJ2-7; D: -; size: -; V: TRBV28; CDR3: CASRGSRATYEQYF; DNA: TGTGCCAGCAGGGGATCCAGGGCTACCTACGAGCAGTACTTC
J: TRBJ2-2; D: TRBD2; size: -; V: TRBV5-4; CDR3: CASSFNSGRARELFF; DNA: TGTGCCAGCAGCTTTAATAGCGGGAGGGCGCGGGAGCTGTTTTTT
J: TRBJ2-5; D: -; size: few; V: TRBV4-1; CDR3: CASSQWRGETQYF; DNA: TGCGCCAGCAGCCAGTGGCGGGGAGAGACCCAGTACTTC
J: TRBJ1-1; D: -; size: -; V: TRBV6-4; CDR3: CASSASVGTEAFF; DNA: TGTGCCAGCAGTGCCTCCGTGGGGACAGAAGCTTTCTTT
J: TRBJ2-7; D: -; size: few; V: TRBV7-9; CDR3: CSSSLRGTNPYEQYF; DNA: TGTTCCAGCAGCTTAAGGGGGACTAACCCCTACGAGCAGTACTTC